One sample yielded the 29 T cell receptor beta chains listed below, sequenced in a study of PD-L1 blockade in urothelial cancer. The time point: peripheral blood 6 weeks after treatment start. TCRdb's copy holds only in-frame clones and misses some; the assay was immunoSEQ multiplex PCR. The sample consists of 65,000 to 85,000 clones, 75% to 95% of them appearing once. Sequences were derived from PBMCs, sampled around atezolizumab (anti-PD-L1) treatment. The receptors derive from an elderly woman with urothelial cancer.

Concerning this clone itself: An end of the junction does not agree with germline; a read error may underlie this. J is TRBJ2-7 and V is TRBV4-1; perhaps TRBD2 as D (6 bases). CDR1 is MGHRA and CDR2 is YSYEKL in the germline V gene. This CDR3 is built from 13 residues. The DNA for the CDR3 is TGCGCCAGCAGCCAAGATAGGATTGGGACTCTGAAGTTC. Protein: CASSQDRIGTLKF.

The chain recombines TRBV5-4 with TRBJ1-1; 10 bases agree with TRBD1. V trimming: 3 bases; J trimming: 4 bases; junction bases outside the gene matches: 3. The CDR3 is 14 residues long. CDR1 SGHNT and CDR2 YYREEE come from the germline V gene (reference sequence). This CDR3 reads CASSWDRGLTEAFF. The CDR3 nucleotides are TGTGCCAGCAGCTGGGACAGGGGTCTCACTGAAGCTTTCTTT.

The V gene is TRBV2, the J gene TRBJ1-4; TRBD1 aligns across 7 bases. The CDR3 spans 15 residues. Germline lookup yields CDR1 SNHLY and CDR2 FYNNEI. With V trimmed by 8 bases and J by 5 bases, 11 bases remained unmatched. The CDR3 DNA follows: TGTGCCAGCCAAGGGGGCGGAGGGAGCAATGAAAAACTGTTTTTT. Translating gives CASQGGGGSNEKLFF.

This chain uses TRBV11-2 with TRBJ2-1; D ambiguous. The germline V gene has CDR1 SGHAT and CDR2 FQNNGV. This CDR3 contains 14 residues. Trimming left V 0 bases short and J 2 bases short, with 5 bases between. The CDR3 reads CASSLERTYNEQFF. The CDR3 region has the DNA TGTGCCAGCAGCTTAGAGCGTACCTACAATGAGCAGTTCTTC. Combining the CDR3 with reference TRBV11-2 and TRBJ2-1 gives the whole variable domain EAGVAQSPRYKIIEKRQSVAFWCNPISGHATLYWYQQILGQGPKLLIQFQNNGVVDDSQLPKDRFSAERLKGVDSTLKIQPAKLEDSAVYLCASSLERTYNEQFFGPGTRLTVL.

The chain combines TRBV5-1 with TRBJ1-1; D remains ambiguous. Trimming shortened V by 6 bases and J by 6 bases, and 15 bases separated the two germline ends. Germline V lookup: CDR1 SGHRS, CDR2 YFSETQ. The CDR3 extends over 13 amino acids. The CDR3 DNA reads TGCGCCAGCAACGAGGGAGGTGGCCCTGAAGCTTTCTTT. It is translated as CASNEGGGPEAFF.

The CDR3 here is CASSQGNRGEKLFF. In DNA, the CDR3 is TGCGCCAGCAGCCAAGGGAACAGGGGTGAAAAACTGTTTTTT. The genes are TRBV4-1 and TRBJ1-4; 7 positions agree with TRBD1. With V trimmed by 1 base and J by 7 bases, 3 bases remained unmatched. The CDR3 loop spans 14 amino acids. CDR1 MGHRA and CDR2 YSYEKL come from the germline V gene.

The J gene is TRBJ2-1, the V gene TRBV5-1, with a weak D call TRBD1 (5 bases). CDR3 size: 16 residues. The germline V and J ends were trimmed by 0 bases and 1 base, with 11 bases remaining between them. In germline, CDR1 is SGHRS, CDR2 YFSETQ. CDR3 DNA: TGCGCCAGCAGCTTGGGGGGCCCCGGGTCCTACAATGAGCAGTTCTTC. Translated, it gives CASSLGGPGSYNEQFF.

V and J are TRBV11-2 and TRBJ2-2; no clear D gene. There are 15 residues in the CDR3. Germline lookup yields CDR1 SGHAT and CDR2 FQNNGV. Trimming shortened V by 5 bases and J by 2 bases, and 12 bases separated the two germline ends. CDR3: CASSTSGINTGELFF. In DNA, the CDR3 is TGTGCCAGCAGCACCAGTGGTATCAACACCGGGGAGCTGTTTTTT.

This clone was counted a few times. This sequence joins TRBV6-6 and TRBJ1-1, with 12 positions matching TRBD1. Germline V lookup: CDR1 MNHNY, CDR2 SVGAGI (reference sequence). This CDR3 has 14 amino acids. V shed 6 bases, J shed 11 bases, and the junction held 10 bases outside the gene matches. CDR3 coding DNA: TGTGCCAGCAGGACTTCGGGACAGGGGGCGAAGGCTTTCTTT. This gives the protein CASRTSGQGAKAFF.

This clone was counted between two and nine times. This chain links TRBV6-4 with TRBJ2-3; 7 positions agree with TRBD2. V trimming: 3 bases; J trimming: 2 bases; junction bases outside the gene matches: 2. In germline, CDR1 is MRHNA, CDR2 SNTAGT. The CDR3 contains 14 residues. CDR3 amino acids: CASSEGGVTDTQYF. DNA for the CDR3: TGTGCCAGCAGTGAGGGGGGGGTCACAGATACGCAGTATTTT.

The J gene is TRBJ1-1, the V gene TRBV29-1; 8 nucleotides align to TRBD1. Unmatched junction bases numbered 6, after V lost 6 bases and J lost 9 bases. CDR3 size: 11 residues. CDR1 is SQVTM, CDR2 ANQGSEA, per germline. Here the CDR3 reads CSVPQGVKAFF. In DNA, the CDR3 is TGCAGCGTGCCACAGGGGGTGAAAGCTTTCTTT.

V and J are TRBV28 and TRBJ1-5; 10 bases are shared with TRBD1. Trimming cost V 7 bases and J 9 bases; bases outside gene matches: 9. CDR3 length equals 14 residues. Germline V gives CDR1 MDHEN, CDR2 SYDVKM. Written as DNA, the CDR3 is TGTGCCAGCACCCGGGACAGGGGATACGCGCCCCAGCATTTT. It encodes CASTRDRGYAPQHF.

V usage is TRBV19 and J usage is TRBJ1-1; TRBD1 matches at 7 bases. Germline-derived CDR1 and CDR2 are LNHDA and SQIVND (reference sequence). J lost 2 bases, V lost 7 bases, and 13 bases had no gene match. CDR3 length: 16 residues. DNA for the CDR3: TGTGCCAGTACCGATCCCTCGGGACAGACTAACACTGAAGCTTTCTTT. Its protein is CASTDPSGQTNTEAFF.

The chain links TRBV5-4 to TRBJ2-1; 7 nucleotides line up with TRBD2. In germline, CDR1 is SGHNT, CDR2 YYREEE (reference sequence). Trimming took 4 bases from V and 8 from J; bases not matched to a gene: 21. The CDR3 runs 18 residues. CDR3 sequence: CASSQPPDGTKSLYEQFF. The DNA for the CDR3 is TGTGCCAGCAGCCAGCCACCGGACGGGACTAAATCCTTATATGAGCAGTTCTTC. The variable domain in full, with the rest retrieved from reference TRBV5-4 and TRBJ2-1, is ETGVTQSPTHLIKTRGQQVTLRCSSQSGHNTVSWYQQALGQGPQFIFQYYREEENGRGNFPPRFSGLQFPNYSSELNVNALELDDSALYLCASSQPPDGTKSLYEQFFGPGTRLTVL.

The V and J genes are TRBV19 and TRBJ2-1; 8 positions agree with TRBD2. The V segment lost 7 bases and the J segment 6 bases; nucleotides outside the gene matches: 11. The V gene's germline CDR1 is LNHDA and CDR2 SQIVND (reference sequence). The length of the CDR3 is 15 residues. CDR3 protein: CASMGSGSPPNEQFF. The CDR3 region has the DNA TGTGCCAGTATGGGGAGCGGGAGTCCCCCCAATGAGCAGTTCTTC.

The chain has TRBV5-4 and TRBJ2-3; D is uncertain. Trimming removed 4 bases from V and 2 bases from J, with 8 bases in between. CDR1 and CDR2 from the germline V gene are SGHNT and YYREEE (reference sequence). This CDR3 comprises 13 residues. The CDR3 coding sequence is TGTGCCAGCAGCCTAACCTCCACAGATACGCAGTATTTT. Residues: CASSLTSTDTQYF.

This CDR3 is CASSRVAGAPLSGANVLTF. The CDR3 DNA reads TGCGCCAGCAGCCGCGTAGCGGGAGCCCCCCTCTCTGGGGCCAACGTCCTGACTTTC. The gene calls are TRBV5-1 and TRBJ2-6; 9 bases fit TRBD2. CDR3 size: 19 residues. CDR1 SGHRS and CDR2 YFSETQ come from the germline V gene. V gave up 4 bases and J gave up 0 bases; unmatched junction bases: 11.

The chain combines TRBV5-1 with TRBJ1-2; 12 bases align to TRBD1. With 5 bases clipped from V and 2 bases from J, the junction kept 4 bases outside the gene matches. Germline V gives CDR1 SGHRS, CDR2 YFSETQ. The CDR3 is 15 amino acids. CDR3 in amino acids: CASSTGTGGNYGYTF. DNA of the CDR3: TGCGCCAGCAGTACCGGGACAGGGGGCAACTATGGCTACACCTTC.

The chain is built from TRBV7-3 and TRBJ2-6; D gene ambiguous. Trimming pared 6 bases from V and 0 bases from J, leaving 12 bases between. Germline V gives CDR1 SGHTA, CDR2 FQGTGA. This CDR3 comprises 16 residues. As DNA, the CDR3 is TGTGCCAGCAGTTCCCCTCCCCGCTCTGGGGCCAACGTCCTGACTTTC. Translation gives CASSSPPRSGANVLTF. Full variable domain (outside the CDR3, taken from reference TRBV7-3 and TRBJ2-6): GAGVSQTPSNKVTEKGKYVELRCDPISGHTALYWYRQSLGQGPEFLIYFQGTGAADDSGLPNDRFFAVRPEGSVSTLKIQRTERGDSAVYLCASSSPPRSGANVLTFGAGSRLTVL.

This chain joins TRBV2 and TRBJ2-1, with 11 positions matching TRBD2. Germline V CDR1 and CDR2: SNHLY, FYNNEI. This CDR3 has 18 amino acids. The J segment lost 0 bases and the V segment lost 10 bases, leaving 14 bases of the junction unmatched. CDR3 in DNA: TGTGCCATCGACGGGCTAGCGGGAGGAGGGAGCTCCTACAATGAGCAGTTCTTC. Translating it yields CAIDGLAGGGSSYNEQFF. The full variable domain, with the rest looked up from reference TRBV2 and TRBJ2-1, is EPEVTQTPSHQVTQMGQEVILRCVPISNHLYFYWYRQILGQKVEFLVSFYNNEISEKSEIFDDQFSVERPDGSNFTLKIRSTKLEDSAMYFCAIDGLAGGGSSYNEQFFGPGTRLTVL.

V and J are TRBV9 and TRBJ2-1; 7 positions match TRBD2. From germline, CDR1 is SGDLS and CDR2 YYNGEE. The CDR3 spans 15 residues. V dropped 4 bases and J dropped 2; count of bases not matched to a gene: 6. The DNA of the CDR3 is TGTGCCAGCAGCTCGAGCGGGAATCCCTACAATGAGCAGTTCTTC. Its protein is CASSSSGNPYNEQFF. Full variable domain (rest looked up from reference TRBV9 and TRBJ2-1): DSGVTQTPKHLITATGQRVTLRCSPRSGDLSVYWYQQSLDQGLQFLIQYYNGEERAKGNILERFSAQQFPDLHSELNLSSLELGDSALYFCASSSSGNPYNEQFFGPGTRLTVL.

This clone occurred once. This sequence joins TRBV7-9 and TRBJ2-7, with D possibly TRBD1 on 5 matching bases. Germline V CDR1 and CDR2: SEHNR, FQNEAQ (reference sequence). The CDR3 runs to 16 residues. Trimming pared 3 bases from V and 2 bases from J, leaving 17 bases between. CDR3 nucleotides: TGTGCCAGCAGCTTGTTTCTTGGACATGGAACCTACGAGCAGTACTTC. Its protein is CASSLFLGHGTYEQYF.

This clone showed up just a few times. The rearrangement uses TRBV7-9 and TRBJ2-2, with unresolved D. Germline V gene data show CDR1 as SEHNR and CDR2 as FQNEAQ (reference sequence). This CDR3 region has 14 residues. Trimming took 6 bases from V and 0 from J, leaving 8 bases between them. This CDR3 reads CASRHSANTGELFF. The CDR3 DNA is TGTGCCAGCAGGCACAGTGCGAACACCGGGGAGCTGTTTTTT.

The rearrangement joins TRBV5-4 to TRBJ2-1; 9 bases match TRBD1. There are 13 residues in the CDR3. Trimming at V came to 3 bases and at J to 5 bases, leaving 0 bases not matched to a gene. Looked up from germline, CDR1 is SGHNT and CDR2 is YYREEE (reference sequence). DNA of the CDR3: TGTGCCAGCAGCTGGACAGGGGACAATGAGCAGTTCTTC. Protein product: CASSWTGDNEQFF.

The gene calls are TRBV28 and TRBJ2-7; 10 bases align to TRBD1. The CDR3 loop spans 14 amino acids. V dropped 5 bases and J dropped 4; count of bases not matched to a gene: 5. CDR1 is MDHEN, CDR2 SYDVKM, per germline. CDR3 sequence (DNA): TGTGCCAGCAGTCTCGGACAGGGGGGGTACGAGCAGTACTTC. Protein: CASSLGQGGYEQYF.

This clone was counted a single time. The chain combines TRBV5-1 with TRBJ2-7; perhaps TRBD2 as D (5 bases). V was cut by 4 bases and J by 1 base, with 12 bases left in between. Germline lookup yields CDR1 SGHRS and CDR2 YFSETQ. This CDR3 comprises 14 residues. The CDR3 is CASSPKAVSYEQYF. CDR3 DNA: TGCGCCAGCAGCCCGAAAGCGGTTTCCTACGAGCAGTACTTC.

The chain employs TRBV7-7 and TRBJ1-1, with D tentatively TRBD1 (6 bases). Per the germline V gene, CDR1 is SSHAT and CDR2 is FNYEAQ (reference sequence). The CDR3 runs to 15 residues. Trimming took off 5 bases at V and 3 bases at J, with 16 bases between the two ends. The CDR3 reads CASSPFEGVDTEAFF. As DNA, the CDR3 is TGTGCCAGCAGCCCCTTTGAGGGGGTAGACACTGAAGCTTTCTTT.

This sequence joins TRBV19 and TRBJ2-5; D may be TRBD2 (6 bases). The CDR3 consists of 14 residues. The V and J ends lost 6 bases and 4 bases respectively, with 15 bases between them. Per the germline V gene, CDR1 is LNHDA and CDR2 is SQIVND (reference sequence). CDR3 in amino acids: CASRGGRGGETQYF. The CDR3 DNA reads as TGTGCCAGTAGGGGGGGTCGAGGTGGAGAGACCCAGTACTTC.

The V and J genes are TRBV11-2 and TRBJ1-1; D may be TRBD1 (5 bases). V dropped 1 base and J dropped 7 bases, with 7 bases sitting between them. CDR3 length: 12 residues. CDR1 SGHAT and CDR2 FQNNGV come from the germline V gene. CDR3 region: CASSLVGGEAFF. CDR3 sequence (DNA): TGTGCCAGCAGCTTAGTGGGGGGTGAAGCTTTCTTT.